A single T cell receptor (beta chain) is shown here with its context. There is no known antigen for this receptor. The sample holds no much larger clone one base away, and base qualities are not on file. Library preparation employed the immunoSEQ multiplex PCR assay. Not all clones reach the TCRdb copy of this immuneACCESS table, which keeps in-frame sequences only. Checked studies attribute under half of the gap to unresolved V genes and leave the rest unexplained. This sample comprises under 85,000 clones, around 90% of them detected only once. The ten largest clonotypes hold over 7.5% of the sample. The germline V gene (reference sequence) gives CDR1 as LNHDA and CDR2 as SQIVND. The CDR3 sequence holds 14 residues, the cysteine and phenylalanine included. The CDR3 DNA has 42 bases and is translated from base 1. V is shortened by 1 base, J by 9 bases, and the region joining them spans 15 bases. These data come from a study of T cell changes during pregnancy in multiple sclerosis (dated by TCRdb to the late 2010s). In the study overall: The study looked at changes in the T cell repertoire across pregnancy in women with multiple sclerosis.

The source is a female donor in good health, enrolled as a control in a pregnancy study. The sequenced sample was peripheral blood, obtained after pregnancy. In this chain, TRBV19 is recombined with TRBJ1-1, with TRBD1 tentatively as D gene (5 bases match). The base sequence is TGTGCCAGTAGTATAGTCTCTGGGGGAGGTAAAGCTTTCTTT. The encoded protein is CASSIVSGGGKAFF.